These 13 T cell receptor beta chains originate from one sample sequenced in a study of cytomegalovirus exposure and HLA in healthy donors. This PCR relied on a set of 60 Vbeta primers and 13 Jbeta primers. Generated by immunoSEQ multiplex PCR, the TCRdb table keeps only in-frame clones and is missing some. There are more than 150,000 clones in the sample; 84% occur only once, and 0.35% to 0.45% lies in the top ten. The sample taken for sequencing was PBMCs. The receptors here all came from a boy younger than 10 in good health and CMV-seronegative.

V gene TRBV6-5 combines with J gene TRBJ1-1; D is undetermined. The CDR3 extends over 13 amino acids. The V and J ends lost 8 bases and 1 base respectively, with 11 bases between them. The germline gives CDR1 MNHEY, CDR2 SVGAGI. The CDR3 sequence is CASSPFGNTEAFF. DNA for the CDR3: TGTGCCAGCTCCCCCTTCGGGAACACTGAAGCTTTCTTT.

The chain recombines TRBV30 with TRBJ1-5; TRBD1 matches at 7 bases. CDR1 and CDR2 (germline): GTSNPN, SVGIG (reference sequence). V lost 0 bases, J lost 2 bases, and 4 bases stayed unmatched. CDR3 size: 15 residues. The CDR3 DNA is TGTGCCTGGAGTGTCCAAGACAGGGGCAATCAGCCCCAGCATTTT. Translation gives CAWSVQDRGNQPQHF.

The table lists this clone with a few counts. This chain joins TRBV28 and TRBJ2-3, with 8 nucleotides matching TRBD2. Losses at the gene ends were 6 bases for V and 0 bases for J; bases not matched to a gene: 11. Germline CDR1 MDHEN, CDR2 SYDVKM. The CDR3 runs 17 residues. The chain's CDR3 is CASRPPGLAGSTDTQYF. The CDR3 nucleotides read TGTGCCAGCAGACCCCCCGGGCTAGCGGGTAGCACAGATACGCAGTATTTT. Complete variable domain (other parts from reference TRBV28 and TRBJ2-3): DVKVTQSSRYLVKRTGEKVFLECVQDMDHENMFWYRQDPGLGLRLIYFSYDVKMKEKGDIPEGYSVSREKKERFSLILESASTNQTSMYLCASRPPGLAGSTDTQYFGPGTRLTVL.

V usage is TRBV30 and J usage is TRBJ1-2; 7 nucleotides match TRBD1. The CDR3 sequence is 14 residues long. V lost 2 bases to trimming and J lost 3 bases; unmatched junction nucleotides: 6. Germline assignment: CDR1 GTSNPN and CDR2 SVGIG (reference sequence). The CDR3 sequence: CAWSRDSRDYGYTF. The CDR3 DNA is TGTGCCTGGAGTCGGGACAGCCGTGACTATGGCTACACCTTC. Full variable domain (outside the CDR3, taken from reference TRBV30 and TRBJ1-2): SQTIHQWPATLVQPVGSPLSLECTVEGTSNPNLYWYRQAAGRGLQLLFYSVGIGQISSEVPQNLSASRPQDRQFILSSKKLLLSDSGFYLCAWSRDSRDYGYTFGSGTRLTVV.

The chain has TRBV25-1 and TRBJ1-2, with a tentative D call TRBD1 (6 bases). The CDR3 length is 14 residues. Trimming took 6 bases from V and 8 from J, leaving 19 bases between them. In germline, CDR1 is MGHDK, CDR2 SYGVNS. The CDR3 loop is CASRGSRGAQGYTF. CDR3 DNA sequence: TGTGCCAGCAGAGGTTCTCGGGGGGCGCAAGGCTACACCTTC.

The chain couples TRBV2 to TRBJ2-7, with TRBD2 matching over 9 bases. The CDR3 is made up of 13 amino acids. The V and J ends lost 3 bases and 7 bases, in that order; junction bases with no gene match: 4. Germline V gene sequence: CDR1 SNHLY, CDR2 FYNNEI. Here the CDR3 DNA reads TGTGCCAGCAGTGATGGGACTAGCTTAGAGCAGTACTTC. It encodes CASSDGTSLEQYF.

The chain combines TRBV11-2 with TRBJ2-5; possible D gene TRBD1, 6 bases. Germline loops: CDR1 SGHAT, CDR2 FQNNGV. This CDR3 is 16 amino acids long. V was cut by 1 base and J by 2 bases, with 14 bases left in between. CDR3 region: CASSLVGQGLQETQYF. The CDR3 DNA reads TGTGCCAGCAGCTTAGTGGGCCAGGGGTTGCAAGAGACCCAGTACTTC.

As DNA, the CDR3 is TGTGCCAGCAGGCACAGGGGCACAGATACGCAGTATTTT. Protein sequence: CASRHRGTDTQYF. The chain has TRBV28 and TRBJ2-3; TRBD1 is a possible D gene (6 bases). The CDR3 runs 13 residues. Germline loops: CDR1 MDHEN, CDR2 SYDVKM. With 6 bases removed from V and 1 base from J, the gap between germline ends came to 8 bases.

The sample holds a few counts of this clone. Other DNA sequences in the sample encode the same CDR3. This chain connects TRBV19 to TRBJ1-1; 7 nucleotides match TRBD1. The CDR3 is 13 residues long. Germline V gene lookup returns CDR1 LNHDA and CDR2 SQIVND (reference sequence). With V trimmed by 4 bases and J by 3 bases, 2 bases remained unmatched. CDR3 nucleotides: TGTGCCAGTAGTACCACAGGGGACACTGAAGCTTTCTTT. Its translation: CASSTTGDTEAFF.

This clone was counted a single time. This chain uses TRBV6-5 with TRBJ1-5; tentative D call: TRBD1 (5 bases). The germline V gene has CDR1 MNHEY and CDR2 SVGAGI. The CDR3 runs to 15 residues. Trimming removed 6 bases at V and 6 bases at J, with 18 bases between. Here the CDR3 reads CASRPQVARAQPQHF. For the CDR3, the DNA is TGTGCCAGCAGGCCACAGGTTGCCAGAGCTCAGCCCCAGCATTTT.

The chain is built from TRBV7-2 and TRBJ2-3, with 8 bases lining up with TRBD2. Germline CDR1 and CDR2: SGHTA and FQGNSA. J lost 4 bases, V lost 5 bases, and 5 bases had no gene match. This CDR3 has 14 residues. The CDR3 region has the DNA TGTGCCAGCAGCCCAGGACTAGCAGCAGATACGCAGTATTTT. Amino acid sequence: CASSPGLAADTQYF.

The V gene is TRBV5-1, the J gene TRBJ1-4; D is undetermined. Germline CDR1 SGHRS, CDR2 YFSETQ. Trimming stripped 3 bases from V and 7 bases from J, with 19 bases between. The CDR3 is made up of 16 amino acids. CDR3 amino acids: CASSYYSGRGSEKLFF. The CDR3 coding sequence is TGCGCCAGCAGCTATTACTCGGGCCGTGGGAGTGAAAAACTGTTTTTT.

Only one count was recorded for this clone. V is TRBV28 and J is TRBJ2-1; 10 bases align to TRBD1. The V and J ends lost 5 bases and 0 bases, in that order; junction bases with no gene match: 10. Germline CDR1 MDHEN, CDR2 SYDVKM. This CDR3 is built from 18 residues. CDR3 in amino acids: CASSTSPGQGSSYNEQFF. The CDR3 DNA sequence: TGTGCCAGCAGTACCTCCCCGGGACAGGGGAGCTCCTACAATGAGCAGTTCTTC.